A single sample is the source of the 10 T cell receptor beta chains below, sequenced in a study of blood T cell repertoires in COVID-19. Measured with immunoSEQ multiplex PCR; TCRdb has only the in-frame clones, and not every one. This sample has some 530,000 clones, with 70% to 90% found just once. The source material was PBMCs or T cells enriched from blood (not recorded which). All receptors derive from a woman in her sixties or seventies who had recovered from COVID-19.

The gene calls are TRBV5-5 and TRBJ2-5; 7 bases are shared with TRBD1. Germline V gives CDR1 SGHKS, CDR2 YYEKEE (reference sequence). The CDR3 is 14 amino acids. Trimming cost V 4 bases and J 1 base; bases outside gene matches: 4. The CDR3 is CASSARTGQETQYF. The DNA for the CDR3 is TGTGCCAGCAGCGCGCGGACAGGCCAAGAGACCCAGTACTTC.

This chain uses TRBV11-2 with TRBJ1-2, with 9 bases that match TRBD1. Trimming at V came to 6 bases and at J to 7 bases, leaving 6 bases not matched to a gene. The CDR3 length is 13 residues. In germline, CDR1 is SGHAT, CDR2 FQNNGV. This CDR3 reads CASRGQGALGYTF. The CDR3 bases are TGTGCCAGCAGGGGACAGGGAGCTCTTGGCTACACCTTC.

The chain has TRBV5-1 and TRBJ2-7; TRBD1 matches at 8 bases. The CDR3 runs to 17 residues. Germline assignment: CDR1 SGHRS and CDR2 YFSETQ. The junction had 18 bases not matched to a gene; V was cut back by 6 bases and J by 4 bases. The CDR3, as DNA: TGCGCCAGCAACGGAGAGTACCGGGACAGGCTGCTATACGAGCAGTACGTC. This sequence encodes CASNGEYRDRLLYEQYV.

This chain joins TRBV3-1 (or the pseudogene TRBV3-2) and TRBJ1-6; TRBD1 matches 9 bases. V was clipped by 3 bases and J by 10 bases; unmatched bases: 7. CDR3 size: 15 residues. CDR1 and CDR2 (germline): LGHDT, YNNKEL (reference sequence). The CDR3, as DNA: TGTGCCAGCAGCCACCGGACAGGGGTAGCATCACCCCTCCACTTT. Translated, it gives CASSHRTGVASPLHF.

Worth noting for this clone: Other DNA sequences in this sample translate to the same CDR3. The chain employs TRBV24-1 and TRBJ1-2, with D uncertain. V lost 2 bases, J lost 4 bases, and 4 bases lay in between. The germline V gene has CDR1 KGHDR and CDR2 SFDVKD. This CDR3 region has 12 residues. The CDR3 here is CATSDSSYGYTF. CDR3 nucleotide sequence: TGTGCCACCAGTGATTCCTCCTATGGCTACACCTTC.

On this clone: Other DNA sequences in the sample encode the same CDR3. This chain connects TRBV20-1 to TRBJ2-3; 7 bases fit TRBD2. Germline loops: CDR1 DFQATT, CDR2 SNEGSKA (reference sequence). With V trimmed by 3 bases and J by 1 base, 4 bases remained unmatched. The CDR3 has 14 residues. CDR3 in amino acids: CSASRAGGTDTQYF. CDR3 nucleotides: TGCAGTGCTAGTAGGGCGGGGGGCACAGATACGCAGTATTTT.

CDR3 coding DNA: TGTGCCAGCAGCCCCCTTCCGGACAGCTCTGGGGCCAACGTCCTGACTTTC. This codes for CASSPLPDSSGANVLTF. The rearrangement joins TRBV7-6 to TRBJ2-6, with D tentatively TRBD1 (6 bases). Trimming took off 5 bases at V and 0 bases at J, with 14 bases between the two ends. The CDR3 runs to 17 residues. The germline V gene has CDR1 SGHVS and CDR2 FNYEAQ.

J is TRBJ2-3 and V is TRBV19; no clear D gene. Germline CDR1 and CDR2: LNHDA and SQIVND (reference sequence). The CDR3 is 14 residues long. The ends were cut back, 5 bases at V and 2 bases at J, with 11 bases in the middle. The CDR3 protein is CASSWQVYTDTQYF. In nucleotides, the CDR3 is TGTGCCAGTAGTTGGCAGGTCTACACAGATACGCAGTATTTT.

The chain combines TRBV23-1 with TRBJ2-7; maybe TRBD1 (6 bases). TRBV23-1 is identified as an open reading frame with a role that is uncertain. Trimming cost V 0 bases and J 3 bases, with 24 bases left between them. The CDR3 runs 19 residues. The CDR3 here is CASSQSIWGRRVFGYEQYV. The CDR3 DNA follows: TGCGCCAGCAGTCAATCGATTTGGGGGCGACGAGTTTTCGGCTACGAGCAGTACGTC.

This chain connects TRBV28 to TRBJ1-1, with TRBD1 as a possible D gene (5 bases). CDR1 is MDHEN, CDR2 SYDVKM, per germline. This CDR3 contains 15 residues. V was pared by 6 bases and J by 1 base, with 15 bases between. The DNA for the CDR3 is TGTGCCAGCAGACCCCCGGGACTTACGAACACTGAAGCTTTCTTT. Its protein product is CASRPPGLTNTEAFF.